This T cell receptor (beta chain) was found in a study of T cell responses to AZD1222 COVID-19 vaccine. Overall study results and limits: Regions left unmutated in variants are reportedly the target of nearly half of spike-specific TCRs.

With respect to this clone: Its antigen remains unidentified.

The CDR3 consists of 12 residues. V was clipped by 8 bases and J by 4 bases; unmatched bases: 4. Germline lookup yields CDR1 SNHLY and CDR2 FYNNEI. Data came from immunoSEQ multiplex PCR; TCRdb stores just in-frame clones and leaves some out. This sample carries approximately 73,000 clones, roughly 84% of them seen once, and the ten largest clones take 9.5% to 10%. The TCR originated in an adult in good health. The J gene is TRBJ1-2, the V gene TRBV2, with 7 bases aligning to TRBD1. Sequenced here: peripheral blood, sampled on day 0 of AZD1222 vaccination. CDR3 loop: CASQQGSYGYTF. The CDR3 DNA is TGTGCCAGCCAACAGGGGTCCTATGGCTACACCTTC. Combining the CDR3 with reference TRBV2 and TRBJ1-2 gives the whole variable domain EPEVTQTPSHQVTQMGQEVILRCVPISNHLYFYWYRQILGQKVEFLVSFYNNEISEKSEIFDDQFSVERPDGSNFTLKIRSTKLEDSAMYFCASQQGSYGYTFGSGTRLTVV.